The table lists the clone carrying this TCR beta chain with a count of one. The data stem from a study of blood T cell repertoires in COVID-19. Study overall: Collection of acute and convalescent COVID-19 samples took place in the United States, Italy and Spain. From T cells, B-cell-depleted T cells, or PBMCs came the material, which was cDNA or gDNA.

As handled by the study authors: Scientists estimated how many nucleated cells there were by amplifying reference gene primers. Sequencing was performed with immunoSEQ multiplex PCR; in TCRdb, only in-frame clones are kept and a portion is missing. The V and J calls and the clone size are those of that table, but D and trimming were determined from the DNA. The sample has about 250,000 clones, 85% seen once; the top ten hold 5.1%. The TCR originated in a man aged 45-60 years with active or convalescent COVID-19. Material for sequencing was peripheral blood.

The CDR3 DNA reads TGTGCCAGCTCACCCCAGACAGTCGAGCAGTACTTC. It is translated as CASSPQTVEQYF. The chain employs TRBV18 and TRBJ2-7, with D perhaps matching TRBD1 (5 bases). The CDR3 contains 12 residues. The germline V gene has CDR1 KGHSH and CDR2 LQKENI. Trimming stripped 3 bases from V and 6 bases from J, with 9 bases between.